The 9 T cell receptor beta chains below were found in one sample sequenced in a study of cytomegalovirus exposure and HLA in healthy donors. Primers: 60 Vbeta forward and 13 Jbeta reverse. The method was immunoSEQ multiplex PCR; TCRdb's version includes in-frame clones alone and lacks a portion of them. The repertoire holds under 85,000 clones, with roughly 75% as singletons. The sample taken for sequencing was PBMCs. These receptors were collected from a woman aged 25 to 39 in good health and CMV-seronegative.

This sequence joins TRBV2 and TRBJ2-7; TRBD2 matches at 7 bases. The CDR3 totals 12 residues. V shed 8 bases, J shed 7 bases, and the junction held 8 bases outside the gene matches. CDR1 and CDR2 from the germline V gene are SNHLY and FYNNEI. The CDR3 sequence is CASGVGGGEQYF. The CDR3 nucleotides are TGTGCCAGCGGGGTCGGGGGAGGGGAGCAGTACTTC.

The chain combines TRBV10-1 with TRBJ2-7; weak D call: TRBD1 (5 bases). Trimming removed 3 bases at V and 2 bases at J, with 8 bases between. The CDR3 spans 13 residues. Germline-derived CDR1 and CDR2 are WNHNN and SYGVQD (reference sequence). CDR3 region: CASSEGAAYEQYF. The DNA of the CDR3 is TGCGCCAGCAGTGAAGGGGCGGCCTACGAGCAGTACTTC.

This clone was seen a handful of times. V usage is TRBV30 and J usage is TRBJ1-2; D might be TRBD1 (6 bases). The germline gives CDR1 GTSNPN, CDR2 SVGIG (reference sequence). The CDR3 has 12 amino acids. V was trimmed by 7 bases and J by 4 bases, leaving 13 bases between them. The CDR3 DNA reads TGTGCCTCCGGACAGAATACCTATGGCTACACCTTC. It yields the protein CASGQNTYGYTF.

The chain uses TRBV18 and TRBJ1-2; D call uncertain. The germline gives CDR1 KGHSH, CDR2 LQKENI. Trimming took off 3 bases at V and 5 bases at J, with 10 bases between the two ends. There are 13 residues in the CDR3. The CDR3 DNA follows: TGTGCCAGCTCACCTTCGTCAGATTATGGCTACACCTTC. Translating it yields CASSPSSDYGYTF.

V usage is TRBV30 and J usage is TRBJ2-7; D might be TRBD2 (6 bases). CDR3 size: 13 residues. Germline loops: CDR1 GTSNPN, CDR2 SVGIG (reference sequence). V lost 0 bases, J lost 2 bases, and 8 bases lay in between. This CDR3 reads CAWSVGGAYEQYF. CDR3 sequence (DNA): TGTGCCTGGAGTGTGGGGGGAGCCTACGAGCAGTACTTC.

The V gene is TRBV18, the J gene TRBJ1-1; unclear D gene. Germline CDR1 is KGHSH and CDR2 is LQKENI. The ends were cut back, 1 base at V and 5 bases at J, with 8 bases in the middle. The CDR3 consists of 13 residues. CDR3 residues: CASSPQEGTEAFF. The CDR3 DNA sequence: TGTGCCAGCTCACCACAAGAGGGAACTGAAGCTTTCTTT.

The rearrangement uses TRBV7-2 and TRBJ1-5; 9 bases are a match to TRBD1. The CDR3 has 16 amino acids. Germline loops: CDR1 SGHTA, CDR2 FQGNSA. The trim removed 4 bases at V and 0 bases at J, leaving 4 bases unmatched. The CDR3, as DNA: TGTGCCAGCAGCTCAGACAGGGGGGCTAGCAATCAGCCCCAGCATTTT. It is translated as CASSSDRGASNQPQHF.

The V and J genes are TRBV30 and TRBJ2-2; D possibly corresponds to TRBD2 (6 bases). Between the trimmed V and J ends, which lost 2 bases and 3 bases, there was a span of 13 bases. CDR1 and CDR2 (germline): GTSNPN, SVGIG (reference sequence). There are 15 residues in the CDR3. The CDR3 DNA follows: TGTGCCTGGAGTATACGGGGGAAAGACACCGGGGAGCTGTTTTTT. Protein product: CAWSIRGKDTGELFF.

The V call is TRBV9, the J call TRBJ1-1; 8 bases align to TRBD1. With V trimmed by 6 bases and J by 1 base, 5 bases remained unmatched. Germline values: CDR1 SGDLS, CDR2 YYNGEE. This CDR3 has 14 amino acids. The CDR3 reads CASTRQGSNTEAFF. As DNA, the CDR3 is TGTGCCAGCACCAGACAGGGGTCGAACACTGAAGCTTTCTTT.